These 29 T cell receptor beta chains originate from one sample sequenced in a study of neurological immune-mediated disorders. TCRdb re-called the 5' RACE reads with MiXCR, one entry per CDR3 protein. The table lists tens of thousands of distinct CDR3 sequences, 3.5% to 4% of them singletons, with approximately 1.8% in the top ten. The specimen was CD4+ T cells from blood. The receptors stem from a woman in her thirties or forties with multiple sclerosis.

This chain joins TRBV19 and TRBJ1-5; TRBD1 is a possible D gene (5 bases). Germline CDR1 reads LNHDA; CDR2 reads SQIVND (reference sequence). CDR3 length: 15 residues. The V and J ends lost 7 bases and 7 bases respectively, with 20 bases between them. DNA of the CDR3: TGTGCCAGTATTTTGAAGGCGGGGGTAAGGCAGCCCCAGCATTTT. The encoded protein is CASILKAGVRQPQHF. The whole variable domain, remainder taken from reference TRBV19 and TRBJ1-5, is DGGITQSPKYLFRKEGQNVTLSCEQNLNHDAMYWYRQDPGQGLRLIYYSQIVNDFQKGDIAEGYSVSREKKESFPLTVTSAQKNPTAFYLCASILKAGVRQPQHFGDGTRLSIL.

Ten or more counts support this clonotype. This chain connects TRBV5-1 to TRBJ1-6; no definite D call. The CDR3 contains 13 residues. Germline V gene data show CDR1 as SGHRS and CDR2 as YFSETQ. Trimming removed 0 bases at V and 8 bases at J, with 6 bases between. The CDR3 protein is CASSLGWDSPLHF. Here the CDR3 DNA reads TGCGCCAGCAGCTTGGGTTGGGATTCACCCCTCCACTTT.

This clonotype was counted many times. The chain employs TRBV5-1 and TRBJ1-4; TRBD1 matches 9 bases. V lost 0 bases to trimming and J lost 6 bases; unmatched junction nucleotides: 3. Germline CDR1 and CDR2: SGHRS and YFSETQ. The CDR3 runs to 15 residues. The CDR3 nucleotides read TGCGCCAGCAGCTTGGGAGGACAGGGGCATGAAAAACTGTTTTTT. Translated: CASSLGGQGHEKLFF. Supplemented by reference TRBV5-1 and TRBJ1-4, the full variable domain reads KAGVTQTPRYLIKTRGQQVTLSCSPISGHRSVSWYQQTPGQGLQFLFEYFSETQRNKGNFPGRFSGRQFSNSRSEMNVSTLELGDSALYLCASSLGGQGHEKLFFGSGTQLSVL.

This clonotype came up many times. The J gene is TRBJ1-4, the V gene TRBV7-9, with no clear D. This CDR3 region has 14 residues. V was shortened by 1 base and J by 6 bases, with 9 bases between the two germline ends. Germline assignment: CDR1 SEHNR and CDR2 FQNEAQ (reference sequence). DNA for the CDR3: TGTGCCAGCAGCTTAGGAAACAGCGATGAAAAACTGTTTTTT. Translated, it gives CASSLGNSDEKLFF.

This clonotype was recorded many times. Here the CDR3 reads CASSRLGQGSSYEQYF. CDR3 in DNA: TGCGCCAGCAGCCGATTGGGACAGGGAAGCTCCTACGAGCAGTACTTC. The chain joins TRBV4-1 to TRBJ2-7; 9 bases map to TRBD1. There are 16 residues in the CDR3. After removal of 4 bases from V and 0 bases from J, the junction contained 7 bases not matched to a gene. Germline CDR1 and CDR2: MGHRA and YSYEKL.

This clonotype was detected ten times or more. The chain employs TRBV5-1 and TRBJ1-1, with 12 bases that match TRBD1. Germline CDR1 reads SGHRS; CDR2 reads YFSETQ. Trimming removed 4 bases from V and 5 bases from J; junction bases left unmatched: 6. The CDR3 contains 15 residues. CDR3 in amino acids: CASSPGQGARTEAFF. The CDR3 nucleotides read TGCGCCAGCAGCCCGGGACAGGGGGCGCGAACTGAAGCTTTCTTT.

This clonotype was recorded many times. The CDR3 protein is CASSPRQGTPQETQYF. CDR3 nucleotides: TGTGCCAGCAGCCCGAGACAGGGGACCCCCCAAGAGACCCAGTACTTC. The gene calls are TRBV7-6 and TRBJ2-5; TRBD1 aligns across 8 bases. The CDR3 has 16 amino acids. Germline loops: CDR1 SGHVS, CDR2 FNYEAQ. Germline trimming cut 5 bases from V and 1 base from J; bases unmatched to any gene: 9.

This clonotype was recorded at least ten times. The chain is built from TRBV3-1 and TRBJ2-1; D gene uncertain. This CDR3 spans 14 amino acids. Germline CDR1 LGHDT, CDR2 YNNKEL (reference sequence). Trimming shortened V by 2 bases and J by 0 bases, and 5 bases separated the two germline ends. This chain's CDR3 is CASSQRSSYNEQFF. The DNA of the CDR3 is TGTGCCAGCAGCCAAAGGAGCTCCTACAATGAGCAGTTCTTC.

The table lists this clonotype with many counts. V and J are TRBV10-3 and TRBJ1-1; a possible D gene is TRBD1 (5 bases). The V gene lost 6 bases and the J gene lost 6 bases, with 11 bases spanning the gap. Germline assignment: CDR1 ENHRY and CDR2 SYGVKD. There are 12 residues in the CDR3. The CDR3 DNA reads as TGTGCCATCAGGGGGGTCGAAGCTGAAGCTTTCTTT. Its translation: CAIRGVEAEAFF.

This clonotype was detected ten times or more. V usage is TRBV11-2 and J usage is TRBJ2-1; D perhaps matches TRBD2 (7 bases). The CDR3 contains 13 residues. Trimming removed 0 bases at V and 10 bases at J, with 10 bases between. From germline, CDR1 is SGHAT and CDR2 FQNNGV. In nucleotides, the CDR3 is TGTGCCAGCAGCTTAGATGGCGGGGGCGAGCAGTTCTTC. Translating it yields CASSLDGGGEQFF.

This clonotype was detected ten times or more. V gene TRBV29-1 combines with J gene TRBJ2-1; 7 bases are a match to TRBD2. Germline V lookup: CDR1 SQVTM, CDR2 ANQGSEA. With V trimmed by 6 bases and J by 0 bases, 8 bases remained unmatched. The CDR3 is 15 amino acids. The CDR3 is CSVKYGGSSYNEQFF. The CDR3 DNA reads TGCAGCGTCAAATACGGGGGGAGCTCCTACAATGAGCAGTTCTTC.

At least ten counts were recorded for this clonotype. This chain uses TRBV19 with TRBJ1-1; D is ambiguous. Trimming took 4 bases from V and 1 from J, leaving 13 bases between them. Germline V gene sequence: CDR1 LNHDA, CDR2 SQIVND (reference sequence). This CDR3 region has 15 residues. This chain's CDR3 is CASSTPGRPNTEAFF. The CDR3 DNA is TGTGCCAGTAGTACTCCGGGAAGACCGAACACTGAAGCTTTCTTT.

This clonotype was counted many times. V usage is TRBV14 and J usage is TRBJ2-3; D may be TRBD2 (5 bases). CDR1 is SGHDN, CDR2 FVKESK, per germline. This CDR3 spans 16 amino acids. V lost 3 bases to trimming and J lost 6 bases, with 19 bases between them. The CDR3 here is CASSHLIDRRRDTQYF. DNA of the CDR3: TGTGCCAGCAGCCACCTCATTGACCGGCGGAGGGATACGCAGTATTTT.

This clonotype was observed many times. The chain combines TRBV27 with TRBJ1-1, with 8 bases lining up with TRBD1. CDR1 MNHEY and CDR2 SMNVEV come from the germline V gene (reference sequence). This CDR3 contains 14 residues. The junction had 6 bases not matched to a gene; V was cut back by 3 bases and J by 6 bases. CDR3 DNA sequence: TGTGCCAGCAGTTTGGGCAGGGGGCGTTCTGAAGCTTTCTTT. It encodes CASSLGRGRSEAFF.

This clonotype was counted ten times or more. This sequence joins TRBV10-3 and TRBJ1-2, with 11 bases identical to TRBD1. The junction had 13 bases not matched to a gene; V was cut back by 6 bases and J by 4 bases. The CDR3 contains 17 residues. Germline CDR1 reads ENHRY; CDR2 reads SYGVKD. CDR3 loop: CAISNPRGQGGSYGYTF. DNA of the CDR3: TGTGCCATCAGCAATCCGAGGGGACAGGGGGGCTCCTATGGCTACACCTTC.

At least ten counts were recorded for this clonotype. CDR3 in DNA: TGTGCCAGCACCACTACAGGGGACACTCATGGCTACACCTTC. Translated, it gives CASTTTGDTHGYTF. The chain combines TRBV7-2 with TRBJ1-2; 7 nucleotides align to TRBD1. Trimming cost V 7 bases and J 6 bases; bases outside gene matches: 11. The CDR3 is made up of 14 amino acids. Germline V gene lookup returns CDR1 SGHTA and CDR2 FQGNSA. The entire variable domain, with the rest obtained from reference TRBV7-2 and TRBJ1-2, is as follows: GAGVSQSPSNKVTEKGKDVELRCDPISGHTALYWYRQSLGQGLEFLIYFQGNSAPDKSGLPSDRFSAERTGGSVSTLTIQRTQQEDSAVYLCASTTTGDTHGYTFGSGTRLTVV.

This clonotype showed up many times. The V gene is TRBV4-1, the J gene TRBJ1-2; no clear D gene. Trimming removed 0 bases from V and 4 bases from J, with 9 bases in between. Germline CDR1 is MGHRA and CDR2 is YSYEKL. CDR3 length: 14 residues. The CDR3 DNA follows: TGCGCCAGCAGCCAAGATTCACAGCTCTATGGCTACACCTTC. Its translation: CASSQDSQLYGYTF.

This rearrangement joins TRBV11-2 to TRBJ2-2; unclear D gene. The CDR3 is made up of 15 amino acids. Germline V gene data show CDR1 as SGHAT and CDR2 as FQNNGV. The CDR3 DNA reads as TGTGCTAACAGCTTAGGATTAGGTTACACCGGGGAGCTGTTTTTT. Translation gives CANSLGLGYTGELFF.

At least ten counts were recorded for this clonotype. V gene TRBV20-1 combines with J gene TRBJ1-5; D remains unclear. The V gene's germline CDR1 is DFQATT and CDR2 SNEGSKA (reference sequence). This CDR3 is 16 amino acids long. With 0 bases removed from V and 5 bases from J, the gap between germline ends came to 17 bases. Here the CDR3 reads CSARDIADEKDQPQHF. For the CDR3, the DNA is TGCAGTGCTAGAGATATAGCGGACGAAAAAGATCAGCCCCAGCATTTT.

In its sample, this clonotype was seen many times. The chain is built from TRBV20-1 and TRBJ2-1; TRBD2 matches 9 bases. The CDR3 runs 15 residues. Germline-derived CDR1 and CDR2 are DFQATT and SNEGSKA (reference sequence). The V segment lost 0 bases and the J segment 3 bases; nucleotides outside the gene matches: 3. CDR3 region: CSARDTRGGYNEQFF. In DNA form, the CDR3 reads TGCAGTGCTAGAGATACGCGGGGGGGCTACAATGAGCAGTTCTTC.

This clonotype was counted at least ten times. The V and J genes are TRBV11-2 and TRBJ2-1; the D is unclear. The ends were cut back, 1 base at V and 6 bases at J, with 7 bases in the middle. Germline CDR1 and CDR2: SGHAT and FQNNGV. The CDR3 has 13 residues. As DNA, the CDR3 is TGTGCCAGCAGCTTAGGGGTCTCCAATGAGCAGTTCTTC. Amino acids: CASSLGVSNEQFF.

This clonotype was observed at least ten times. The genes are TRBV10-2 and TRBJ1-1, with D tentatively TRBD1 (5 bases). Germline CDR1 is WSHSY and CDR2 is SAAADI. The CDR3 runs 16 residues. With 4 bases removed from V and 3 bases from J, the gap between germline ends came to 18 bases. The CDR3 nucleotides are TGCGCCAGCAGTGGGGCCAACACTCCGGGGGACACTGAAGCTTTCTTT. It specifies CASSGANTPGDTEAFF.

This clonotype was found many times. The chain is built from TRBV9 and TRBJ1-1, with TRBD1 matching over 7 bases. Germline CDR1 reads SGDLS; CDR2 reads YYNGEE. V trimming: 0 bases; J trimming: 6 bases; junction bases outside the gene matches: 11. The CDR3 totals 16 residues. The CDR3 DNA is TGTGCCAGCAGCGTAGCTGCCCAGGGGGAGGGCTCTGAAGCTTTCTTT. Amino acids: CASSVAAQGEGSEAFF.

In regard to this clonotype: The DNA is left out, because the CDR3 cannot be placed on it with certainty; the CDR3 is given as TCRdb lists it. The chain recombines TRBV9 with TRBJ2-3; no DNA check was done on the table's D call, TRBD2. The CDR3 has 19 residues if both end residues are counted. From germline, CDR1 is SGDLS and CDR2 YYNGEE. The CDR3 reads CASSFYICSASGGTITQYF.

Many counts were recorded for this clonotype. For the CDR3, the DNA is TGCGCCAGCAGCTTGGCTAGCGGACACACAGATACGCAGTATTTT. This sequence encodes CASSLASGHTDTQYF. The genes are TRBV5-1 and TRBJ2-3, with 7 bases fitting TRBD2. Germline V lookup: CDR1 SGHRS, CDR2 YFSETQ. This CDR3 contains 15 residues. J gave up 2 bases and V 0 bases, and 3 bases lay outside the gene matches.

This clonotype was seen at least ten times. In nucleotides, the CDR3 is TGCGCCAGCAGCCACCCTACCCGGGACGGCGGTCTGGGCTACACCTTC. Its translation: CASSHPTRDGGLGYTF. This chain joins TRBV4-1 and TRBJ1-2; maybe TRBD1 (5 bases). Germline V CDR1 and CDR2: MGHRA, YSYEKL. The CDR3 covers 16 residues. V was shortened by 3 bases and J by 8 bases, with 22 bases between the two germline ends.

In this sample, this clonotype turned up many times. The CDR3: CASSQATGNTGELFF. The CDR3 bases are TGTGCCAGCAGCCAGGCTACAGGGAACACCGGGGAGCTGTTTTTT. This chain joins TRBV4-2 and TRBJ2-2, with a possible D match to TRBD1 (5 bases). Trimming left V 3 bases short and J 1 base short, with 9 bases between. CDR1 LGHNA and CDR2 YNFKEQ come from the germline V gene. The CDR3 sequence is 15 residues long.

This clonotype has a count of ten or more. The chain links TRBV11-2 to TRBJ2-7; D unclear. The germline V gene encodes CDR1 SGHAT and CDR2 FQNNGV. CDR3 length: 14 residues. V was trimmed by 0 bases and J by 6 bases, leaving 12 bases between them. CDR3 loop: CASSLDFPPAEQYF. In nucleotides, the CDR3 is TGTGCCAGCAGCTTAGATTTTCCCCCAGCCGAGCAGTACTTC.

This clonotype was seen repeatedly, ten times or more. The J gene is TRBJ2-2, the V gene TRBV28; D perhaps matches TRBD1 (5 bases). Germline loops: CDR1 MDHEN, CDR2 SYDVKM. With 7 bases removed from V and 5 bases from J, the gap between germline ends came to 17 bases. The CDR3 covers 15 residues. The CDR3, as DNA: TGTGCCAGCAACACACCCCTCAGGGTAACCGGGGAGCTGTTTTTT. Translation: CASNTPLRVTGELFF.